These T cell receptor beta chains were read from a single sample in a study of shared clonotypes between healthy human individuals. Sequenced by immunoSEQ multiplex PCR; TCRdb stores in-frame clones only, minus some. In the table there are 2 million to 2.5 million clones, roughly 93% of which are singletons. Input material: naive CD4+ T cells from PBMCs. All receptors derive from a man younger than 35 in good health. Some clones in this sample may be carry-over from other donors' samples. The CDR3 runs from the conserved cysteine through the conserved F or W. Each record gives: J gene, D gene, V gene, CDR3 length, clone size, CDR3 protein, CDR3 DNA. A D gene is named only where the DNA matches it firmly. Only some rows state a clone size, as once, few, many or a class for expanded clones.

TRBJ2-1,TRBD2,TRBV7-3,16,.,CASSLLPTSGRSEQFF,TGTGCCAGCAGCTTACTTCCGACTAGCGGGAGAAGTGAGCAGTTCTTC
TRBJ1-5,.,TRBV2,14,.,CASTPSTGGQPQHF,TGTGCCAGCACCCCATCAACGGGAGGTCAGCCCCAGCATTTT
TRBJ2-1,.,TRBV7-2,12,once,CASSFSDYGQFF,TGTGCCAGCAGCTTCTCGGACTACGGGCAGTTCTTC
TRBJ2-3,.,TRBV7-3,16,.,CASSLTPAYRTDTQYF,TGTGCCAGCAGCTTAACTCCAGCGTACCGCACAGATACGCAGTATTTT
TRBJ2-3,TRBD2,TRBV29-1,13,once,CSVIAGEADTQYF,TGCAGCGTTATCGCGGGAGAGGCAGATACGCAGTATTTT
TRBJ2-1,TRBD1,TRBV5-1,14,.,CASSFGTGLHEQFF,TGCGCCAGCAGCTTCGGGACAGGGCTACATGAGCAGTTCTTC
TRBJ2-1,.,TRBV9,13,.,CASSVDWRHEQFF,TGTGCCAGCAGCGTAGACTGGCGCCATGAGCAGTTCTTC
TRBJ2-3,.,TRBV6-5,16,.,CASSYRPELYTDTQYF,TGTGCCAGCAGTTACCGCCCGGAGTTGTACACAGATACGCAGTATTTT
TRBJ2-7,.,TRBV5-4,15,.,CASSPARGAGYEQYF,TGTGCCAGCAGCCCCGCCCGTGGGGCTGGTTACGAGCAGTACTTC
TRBJ2-7,.,TRBV28,15,once,CASTPGRGAIYEQYF,TGTGCCAGCACACCGGGCCGGGGGGCGATTTACGAGCAGTACTTC
TRBJ2-1,TRBD2,TRBV6-5,16,once,CASSYGGGSSYNEQFF,TGTGCCAGCAGTTATGGGGGAGGGAGCTCCTACAATGAGCAGTTCTTC